Listed below are T cell receptor beta chains from one sample, sequenced in a study of shared T cell receptors in the human thymus. Profiling relied on immunoSEQ multiplex PCR, and the TCRdb table lists in-frame clones only, not all of them. The sample carries 640,000 or so clones, around 87% recorded once. This sample also appeared in a second study, on human thymus T cells.

Sequencing was done on a sample of thymocytes. These receptors originate from a boy under two years old with a congenital heart defect. The CDR3 runs from the conserved cysteine through the conserved F or W. The order of the fields is J gene, D gene, V gene, clone size, CDR3 DNA, CDR3 protein. The D gene is left open where the match is weak. Clone size is not always given. Where it is, it says once, few, many or a class for expanded clones.

>TRBJ1-5|-|TRBV2|-
TGTGCCAGCAGTGAAATCGAACCCGGGGATCAGCCCCAGCATTTT
CASSEIEPGDQPQHF
>TRBJ2-7|-|TRBV4-3|-
TGCGCCAGCAGCGAGGGAGTTGGCTCCTACGAGCAGTACTTC
CASSEGVGSYEQYF
>TRBJ1-5|-|TRBV27|-
TGTGCCAGCAGTTTATCGAAGGCGGGTAGCAATCAGCCCCAGCATTTT
CASSLSKAGSNQPQHF
>TRBJ2-7|-|TRBV11-2|-
TGTGCCAGCAGCTTATCGGGTCCCACCTACGAGCAGTACTTC
CASSLSGPTYEQYF
>TRBJ1-2|TRBD1|TRBV28|few
TGTGCCAGCAGTTTAGGCGACAGGGGTCCCTTAGACTATGGCTACACCTTC
CASSLGDRGPLDYGYTF
>TRBJ2-7|TRBD2|TRBV27|-
TGTGCCAGCAGTTTCCAAGGACTAGCGGGAGGAGCATTGTACGAACAGTACTTC
CASSFQGLAGGALYEQYF
>TRBJ2-7|TRBD2|TRBV10-3|-
TGTGCCATCAGTGTAGCGGGCCCTAAGTACGAGCAGTACTTC
CAISVAGPKYEQYF
>TRBJ1-2|-|TRBV14|-
TGTGCCAGCAGCCAAGCGACACGACATAACTATGGCTACACCTTC
CASSQATRHNYGYTF
>TRBJ1-5|-|TRBV27|-
TGTGCCAGCGCTGGGGGCGACAATCAGCCCCAGCATTTT
CASAGGDNQPQHF
>TRBJ1-4|-|TRBV28|-
TGTGCCAGCAGACCTCGAAACTATGAAAAACTGTTTTTT
CASRPRNYEKLFF
>TRBJ2-7|-|TRBV5-4|-
TGTGCCAGCACCACCTCTGATGACAGGGCGGGATACGAGCAGTACTTC
CASTTSDDRAGYEQYF
>TRBJ1-2|-|TRBV7-9|-
TGTGCCAGCAGCTCATCGACAGGCTCTAACTATGGCTACACCTTC
CASSSSTGSNYGYTF
>TRBJ1-5|-|TRBV28|-
TGTGCCAGCAGTTTACCAACCGGCCCCGAGGGCAATCAGCCCCAGCATTTT
CASSLPTGPEGNQPQHF
>TRBJ2-1|-|TRBV6-6|-
TGTGCCAGCAAAGGAGGCGAGCAGTTCTTC
CASKGGEQFF
>TRBJ2-7|-|TRBV28|-
TGTGCCAGCAGTTTTCGCAGCTACGAGCAGTACTTC
CASSFRSYEQYF
>TRBJ2-5|TRBD2|TRBV27|-
TGTGCCAGCAGCGCGGGCGGGGGGCCCATTCAAGAGACCCAGTACTTC
CASSAGGGPIQETQYF
>TRBJ2-3|-|TRBV10-1|-
TGCGCCAGCAGTGGGGCAGGTTTGGCAGATACGCAGTATTTT
CASSGAGLADTQYF
>TRBJ1-2|-|TRBV19|-
TGTGCCAGTAGTTGGCCAAACATGAACTATGGCTACACCTTC
CASSWPNMNYGYTF
>TRBJ1-1|-|TRBV4-2|-
TGTGCCAGCAGCCAAGATGCCGAGAGGTCTTCAGACCCGGAGGACACTGAAGCTTTCTTT
CASSQDAERSSDPEDTEAFF
>TRBJ1-6|-|TRBV14|-
TGTGCCAGCAGCCAAGAGAAGGGGCCTATCAATTCACCCCTCCACTTT
CASSQEKGPINSPLHF
>TRBJ2-3|-|TRBV6-5|-
TGTGCCAGCAGTGTCCATCAGATCCCAGATACGCAGTATTTT
CASSVHQIPDTQYF
>TRBJ2-7|-|TRBV12-5|-
TGTGCTAGTGGTCCGGCGAGGAGGGAGCAGTACTTC
CASGPARREQYF
>TRBJ2-1|TRBD1|TRBV4-1|-
TGCGCCAGCAGCCAAGACCCGACCGGGACAGGGTCCTACAATGAGCAGTTCTTC
CASSQDPTGTGSYNEQFF
>TRBJ1-4|TRBD1|TRBV4-1|few
TGCGCCAGCAAACAGGGGGGACGAACTAATGAAAAACTGTTTTTT
CASKQGGRTNEKLFF
>TRBJ1-5|-|TRBV7-2|-
TGTGCCAGCAGCTCGTCCGTACACAGGGAAAGTGATCAGCCCCAGCATTTT
CASSSSVHRESDQPQHF
>TRBJ2-1|TRBD2|TRBV4-1|-
TGCGCCAGCAGCCAAGAATTAGGACTAGCTCCGTCGAATGAGCAGTTCTTC
CASSQELGLAPSNEQFF
>TRBJ1-6|TRBD1|TRBV2|-
TGTGCCAGCAGGGGACAGGGGCAAAATAATTCACCCCTCCACTTT
CASRGQGQNNSPLHF
>TRBJ2-7|-|TRBV4-3|-
TGCGCCAGCAGCCAATACGCGGGGACCTACGAGCAGTACTTC
CASSQYAGTYEQYF
>TRBJ2-7|-|TRBV15|-
TGTGCCACCAGCAGAGTCTCCATGGCTTTCTCCTACGAGCAGTACTTC
CATSRVSMAFSYEQYF
>TRBJ1-1|-|TRBV15|-
TGTGCCACCAGCAGAGTTCGACAAGTGAACACTGAAGCTTTCTTT
CATSRVRQVNTEAFF
>TRBJ2-7|-|TRBV4-3|-
TGCGCCAGCAGCCAAGACGGGGGAGCCGAGCAGTACTTC
CASSQDGGAEQYF
>TRBJ2-3|-|TRBV9|-
TGTGCCAGCAGCGTAGACAGTCCGAGCACAGATACGCAGTATTTT
CASSVDSPSTDTQYF
>TRBJ2-7|-|TRBV5-6|few
TGTGCCAGCAGCTCGACAGGCTCCTACGAGCAGTACTTC
CASSSTGSYEQYF
>TRBJ2-3|-|TRBV28|-
TGTGCCAGCTCGGTCTTCTGGGGGCTGACAGATACGCAGTATTTT
CASSVFWGLTDTQYF
>TRBJ2-1|TRBD1|TRBV5-1|-
TGCGCCAGCAGCTCCGGGACAGGGAGTCTCTTAGGTCAGTTCTTC
CASSSGTGSLLGQFF
>TRBJ1-2|-|TRBV4-1|-
TGCGCCAGCAGCTTGGGCAACTACTCTCTTGCGGGTGGCTACACCTTC
CASSLGNYSLAGGYTF
>TRBJ2-7|TRBD2|TRBV7-2|-
TGTGCCAGCAGCTTAGTGGCGGGAGGTCTGTACGAGCAGTACTTC
CASSLVAGGLYEQYF
>TRBJ2-3|-|TRBV5-6|-
TGTGCCAGCAGCCCCAACTCAGGTCGTGCGCAGTATTTT
CASSPNSGRAQYF
>TRBJ1-1|TRBD1|TRBV28|-
TGTGCCAGTGAGGGGGCGCCGAACACTGAAGCTTTCTTT
CASEGAPNTEAFF
>TRBJ2-7|-|TRBV6-1|-
TGTGCCAGCAGTGTAAGACAGGCTACTTCCTACGAGCAGTACTTC
CASSVRQATSYEQYF
>TRBJ1-4|-|TRBV6-5|once
TGTGCCAGCAGTTACTCGTTGGGCGAAAAACTGTTTTTT
CASSYSLGEKLFF
>TRBJ2-3|TRBD2|TRBV5-8|-
TGTGCCAGCAGCTGGACCCCTAGCGGGGGCACAGATACGCAGTATTTT
CASSWTPSGGTDTQYF
>TRBJ2-1|TRBD1|TRBV12-5|-
TGTGCTAGTGGCCGTCCAGGACAGGACTACAATGAGCAGTTCTTC
CASGRPGQDYNEQFF
>TRBJ2-1|TRBD1|TRBV4-3|-
TGCGCCAGCAGCCACCGGGACAGGGGGTACAATGAGCAGTTCTTC
CASSHRDRGYNEQFF
>TRBJ1-2|-|TRBV11-2|-
TGTGCCACAACGGCCAGGACTAACTATGGCTACACCTTC
CATTARTNYGYTF
>TRBJ1-6|-|TRBV19|-
TGTGCCAGTAGTATAGAGGCAGGGCCCAATTCACCCCTCCACTTT
CASSIEAGPNSPLHF
>TRBJ2-4|TRBD2|TRBV19|-
TGTGCCAGTAGGGCCGGGACTAGCGGGGCCAAAAACATTCAGTACTTC
CASRAGTSGAKNIQYF
>TRBJ1-1|-|TRBV5-4|-
TGTGCCAGCAGCGAAGAACAGGACACTAAGATGAACACTGAAGCTTTCTTT
CASSEEQDTKMNTEAFF
>TRBJ2-7|-|TRBV19|-
TGTGCCAGTAGTATAGAGAGCGGGCAAACCTACGAGCAGTACTTC
CASSIESGQTYEQYF
>TRBJ2-7|-|TRBV5-5|-
TGTGCCAGCGAGCTGGGCAGGAGGCCCGACGATTACGAGCAGTACTTC
CASELGRRPDDYEQYF
>TRBJ2-3|-|TRBV14|-
TGTGCCAGCAGCCAACAAAATCTAGCGACGGATACGCAGTATTTT
CASSQQNLATDTQYF